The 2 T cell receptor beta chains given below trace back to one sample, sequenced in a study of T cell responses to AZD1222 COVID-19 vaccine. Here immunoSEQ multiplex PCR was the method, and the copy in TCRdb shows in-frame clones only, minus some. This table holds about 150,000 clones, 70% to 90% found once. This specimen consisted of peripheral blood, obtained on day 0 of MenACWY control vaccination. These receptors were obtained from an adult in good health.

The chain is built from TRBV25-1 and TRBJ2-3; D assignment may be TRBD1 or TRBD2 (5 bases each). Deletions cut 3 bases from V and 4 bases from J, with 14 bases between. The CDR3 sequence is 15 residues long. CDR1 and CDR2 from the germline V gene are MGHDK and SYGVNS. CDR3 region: CASSEGVGAADTQYF. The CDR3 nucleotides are TGTGCCAGCAGTGAGGGGGTCGGGGCAGCAGATACGCAGTATTTT.

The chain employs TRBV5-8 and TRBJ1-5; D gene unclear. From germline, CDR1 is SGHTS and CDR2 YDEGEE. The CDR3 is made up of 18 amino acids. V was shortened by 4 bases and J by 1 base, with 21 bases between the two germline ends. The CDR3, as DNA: TGTGCCAGCAGCGTGGGGTTCGGAGGAGGAATCAGCAATCAGCCCCAGCATTTT. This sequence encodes CASSVGFGGGISNQPQHF.